This TCR beta chain derives from a study of vaccination effects on CD4 cells after COVID-19. Study at large: The cohort was immunized with two doses of either the BNT162b2 or mRNA-1273 vaccine.

The CDR3 spans 13 residues. Trimming cost V 3 bases and J 8 bases, with 8 bases left between them. Germline V gene sequence: CDR1 KGHSH, CDR2 LQKENI. Sequencing used immunoSEQ multiplex PCR; TCRdb keeps in-frame clones, though not all of them. The table records 25,000 or so clones, over 55% of them present only once. This clone was counted between two and nine times. The antigen is unknown. Study-wide results and caveats: Vaccine-induced clones in healthy vaccinees cross-reacted with common cold coronaviruses in only 1 of 255 cases. Pronounced clonal contraction occurred in clones induced by infection and by vaccine late after vaccination.

CD4+ T cells specific for antigen were expanded with viral peptide pools by the ViraFEST assay before sequencing. Subsequent to less than 13 days of culture, CD4+ T cells were isolated. The vaccine recipients had no prior SARS-CoV-2 infection, with negative nucleocapsid antibodies. The culture medium for 2 million or so PBMC per well included roughly 10 IU/ml IL-2 and 8.5 to 10 ug/ml peptides. The source was CD4+ T cells from PBMCs cultured with HCoV-OC43 spike peptides, collected before COVID-19 vaccination. Subset indicated: HCoV-OC43 spike overlapping peptide pool stimulation. V is TRBV18 and J is TRBJ1-6; D not resolved. The clonotype was recovered from a human donor who received a COVID-19 vaccine. In nucleotides, the CDR3 is TGTGCCAGCTCACCGGACGGGGATTCACCCCTCCACTTT. Protein product: CASSPDGDSPLHF.